These 25 T cell receptor beta chains were all obtained from the same sample, sequenced in a study of T cells expressing NK-cell markers (dated by TCRdb to 2020 to 2022). Receptor libraries were prepared by 5' RACE. Data came from an Illumina HiSeq 2000. TCRdb reprocessed the reads, reporting each CDR3 protein sequence once and no DNA. The table for this sample lists about 260,000 distinct CDR3 sequences. The leading ten clones occupy 0.39% of the sample. Sequencing was performed on blood T cells: a sorted CD56 or NKG2C T cell subset, CD4+ or CD8+ T cells, or bulk PBMC T cells (not recorded which). The receptors were gathered from a man aged 18 to 29 in good health. Donor details come from another sample of the same person, matched by shared clones.

The rearrangement joins TRBV25-1 to TRBJ2-5. The germline CDR1 and CDR2 sequences are MGHDK and SYGVNS. This CDR3 spans 11 amino acids. CDR3 sequence reads: CATQRQETQYF.

The chain links TRBV7-7 to TRBJ2-2; the D call from TCRdb, TRBD2, cannot be confirmed without DNA. The CDR3 is 17 amino acids. From germline, CDR1 is SSHAT and CDR2 FNYEAQ (reference sequence). CDR3 amino acids: CASSPWTSGLNTGELFF.

The rearrangement joins TRBV6-4 to TRBJ2-1; TCRdb outputs TRBD2, but without DNA this stays unchecked. CDR3 size: 16 residues. Germline V gene lookup returns CDR1 MRHNA and CDR2 SNTAGT. CDR3 region: CASSDYSGLPYNEQFF.

This sequence joins TRBV20-1 and TRBJ2-2; TCRdb selects TRBD2, and the lack of DNA leaves this call unchecked. Looked up from germline, CDR1 is DFQATT and CDR2 is SNEGSKA (reference sequence). The CDR3 covers 16 residues. This chain's CDR3 is CSATGTSGRITGELFF.

The V call is TRBV5-4, the J call TRBJ2-1; TCRdb's D gene call, TRBD1, goes unchecked for lack of DNA. From germline, CDR1 is SGHNT and CDR2 YYREEE (reference sequence). The CDR3 spans 13 residues. The CDR3 here is CASSWTGKDEQFF.

The chain couples TRBV5-1 to TRBJ2-7. Germline lookup yields CDR1 SGHRS and CDR2 YFSETQ. The CDR3 consists of 11 residues. The CDR3 sequence: CASSQDREQYF.

The rearrangement links TRBV13 to TRBJ2-5; TCRdb names TRBD1, which stays unverified in the absence of DNA. In germline, CDR1 is PRHDT, CDR2 FYEKMQ (reference sequence). CDR3 length equals 11 residues. CDR3 sequence reads: CATTGAETQYF.

V gene TRBV19 combines with J gene TRBJ2-5; TCRdb outputs TRBD2, but without DNA this stays unchecked. The CDR3 covers 17 residues. CDR1 and CDR2 (germline): LNHDA, SQIVND (reference sequence). CDR3 residues: CASSHRVGLAGQETQYF.

The chain couples TRBV29-1 to TRBJ2-7; there is no DNA to check the TCRdb D call of TRBD1. Germline V gene lookup returns CDR1 SQVTM and CDR2 ANQGSEA. CDR3 length: 16 amino acids. The CDR3 is CSVAQGGFTSSYEQYF.

The chain recombines TRBV5-4 with TRBJ1-6. From germline, CDR1 is SGHNT and CDR2 YYREEE (reference sequence). The CDR3 loop spans 12 amino acids. Here the CDR3 reads CASRRDDSPLHF.

This CDR3 is CSALTSGPPGETQYF. V gene TRBV20-1 combines with J gene TRBJ2-5; TCRdb lists TRBD2, though no DNA is available to test this call. This CDR3 is built from 15 residues. Germline lookup yields CDR1 DFQATT and CDR2 SNEGSKA (reference sequence).

The gene calls are TRBV20-1 and TRBJ2-4. In germline, CDR1 is DFQATT, CDR2 SNEGSKA (reference sequence). The CDR3 consists of 13 residues. The CDR3 here is CSARRWGKNIQYF.

The rearrangement uses TRBV6-1 and TRBJ2-1; the D call from TCRdb, TRBD1, cannot be confirmed without DNA. Looked up from germline, CDR1 is MNHNS and CDR2 is SASEGT. The CDR3 extends over 14 amino acids. The CDR3 sequence: CASRGMAGPNEQFF.

The chain uses TRBV10-3 and TRBJ2-2; TCRdb gives TRBD2 as the D gene, but with no DNA this cannot be confirmed. From germline, CDR1 is ENHRY and CDR2 SYGVKD. This CDR3 comprises 14 residues. The CDR3 sequence: CAISLAGVTGELFF.

The chain links TRBV29-1 to TRBJ2-1; TCRdb names TRBD1, which stays unverified in the absence of DNA. Germline lookup yields CDR1 SQVTM and CDR2 ANQGSEA. The CDR3 is 15 residues long. CDR3 region: CSAGTGTGTYNEQFF.

The CDR3 sequence is CASRNRDRGWNEQYF. V and J are TRBV6-1 and TRBJ2-7; as DNA is missing, the TRBD1 call by TCRdb cannot be tested. The CDR3 extends over 15 amino acids. CDR1 and CDR2 from the germline V gene are MNHNS and SASEGT.

CDR3 loop: CASSGTGGYGYTF. The rearrangement uses TRBV19 and TRBJ1-2; TCRdb returns TRBD1, unconfirmable since there is no DNA. The germline gives CDR1 LNHDA, CDR2 SQIVND (reference sequence). The length of the CDR3 is 13 residues.

The chain combines TRBV5-4 with TRBJ2-3; the TCRdb D gene call, TRBD2, has no DNA to confirm it. CDR3 length: 17 residues. Germline V CDR1 and CDR2: SGHNT, YYREEE (reference sequence). The CDR3 sequence: CASSLAGTHPFSNTQYF.

The chain employs TRBV4-3 and TRBJ2-1. CDR3 length equals 15 residues. Germline V gene lookup returns CDR1 LGHNA and CDR2 YSLEER. The CDR3 sequence is CASSQKRRIYNEQFF.

The gene calls are TRBV9 and TRBJ2-3; lacking DNA, the TRBD2 call made by TCRdb goes unchecked. CDR1 is SGDLS and CDR2 is YYNGEE in the germline V gene. This CDR3 is 16 amino acids long. The CDR3 protein is CASSPRDSGMTDTQYF.

The gene calls are TRBV12-2 and TRBJ2-2; TCRdb's D gene call, TRBD1, goes unchecked for lack of DNA. TRBV12-2 is noted as a pseudogene. This CDR3 has 17 amino acids. CDR3 sequence reads: CASRLCDRGRLAGELFF.

V and J are TRBV12-3 or TRBV12-4 and TRBJ2-3; checking the TCRdb D call of TRBD2 is not possible without DNA. The CDR3 totals 17 residues. CDR3: CASSFPTSGNLADTQYF.

The chain links TRBV10-3 to TRBJ2-5. Germline V lookup: CDR1 ENHRY, CDR2 SYGVKD. The CDR3 spans 14 residues. The CDR3 is CAISESPKGETQYF.

V is TRBV5-4 and J is TRBJ1-1; TCRdb proposes TRBD1, but this gene call is untestable without DNA. Germline-derived CDR1 and CDR2 are SGHNT and YYREEE (reference sequence). The CDR3 totals 19 residues. The CDR3: CASSLDYVGQGALVTEAFF.

The rearrangement uses TRBV12-3 or TRBV12-4 and TRBJ1-5; the TCRdb D gene call, TRBD1, has no DNA to confirm it. The CDR3 length is 16 residues. CDR3 region: CASSWVAPGPFPAQHF.